The 24 T cell receptor beta chains presented below share a single source sample, sequenced in a study of blood T cell repertoires in COVID-19. This table comes from immunoSEQ multiplex PCR, and its TCRdb copy is limited to in-frame clones, with some not included. Counted here are roughly 250,000 clones, approximately 91% occurring once; the ten biggest clones make up 2% to 2.5%. The sample consisted of PBMCs or T cells enriched from blood (not recorded which). The receptors shown here come from a woman aged 40 to 50 with acute COVID-19.

J is TRBJ2-3 and V is TRBV6-5; TRBD1 agrees at 10 bases. Per the germline V gene, CDR1 is MNHEY and CDR2 is SVGAGI. This CDR3 region has 15 residues. V lost 10 bases and J lost 2; bases outside the gene matches: 9. The chain's CDR3 is CATRWGQGNTDTQYF. In nucleotides, the CDR3 is TGTGCCACCAGGTGGGGACAGGGGAACACAGATACGCAGTATTTT.

The rearrangement joins TRBV28 to TRBJ2-7, with 8 bases identical to TRBD1. Germline CDR1 is MDHEN and CDR2 is SYDVKM. This CDR3 has 12 amino acids. The V segment lost 8 bases and the J segment 2 bases; nucleotides outside the gene matches: 2. Here the CDR3 DNA reads TGTGCCAGCGTGGGACAGGCCTACGAGCAGTACTTC. It specifies CASVGQAYEQYF.

The V and J genes are TRBV27 and TRBJ1-2, with D tentatively TRBD1 (5 bases). Germline assignment: CDR1 MNHEY and CDR2 SMNVEV (reference sequence). V lost 3 bases and J lost 1, with 9 bases in between. This CDR3 spans 14 amino acids. The CDR3 region is CASSLEGSNYGYTF. CDR3 DNA sequence: TGTGCCAGCAGTTTGGAGGGGAGTAACTATGGCTACACCTTC.

The rearrangement links TRBV24-1 to TRBJ2-5, with 9 bases matching TRBD1. J lost 4 bases, V lost 5 bases, and 4 bases had no gene match. The germline CDR1 and CDR2 sequences are KGHDR and SFDVKD. The CDR3 sequence is 14 residues long. CDR3 protein: CATSGQGGRETQYF. The CDR3 region has the DNA TGTGCCACCAGTGGACAGGGGGGGCGAGAGACCCAGTACTTC.

This chain links TRBV7-2 with TRBJ1-6; 7 bases agree with TRBD1. The CDR3 contains 16 residues. CDR1 and CDR2 from the germline V gene are SGHTA and FQGNSA. V was clipped by 6 bases and J by 4 bases; unmatched bases: 9. CDR3 region: CASSPTGTAYNSPLHF. The CDR3 nucleotides are TGTGCCAGCAGTCCAACCGGGACAGCGTATAATTCACCCCTCCACTTT.

This clone appeared a single time. The CDR3 sequence is CASSYRTGAGEQYF. CDR3 coding DNA: TGTGCCAGCAGCTACCGGACAGGGGCGGGCGAGCAGTACTTC. V gene TRBV7-9 combines with J gene TRBJ2-7, with 9 bases lining up with TRBD1. The CDR3 consists of 14 residues. Germline lookup yields CDR1 SEHNR and CDR2 FQNEAQ (reference sequence). J was trimmed by 6 bases and V by 4 bases; bases with no gene match: 7.

CDR3 amino acids: CASSLEGQGRTYNSPLHF. The CDR3 DNA reads TGTGCCAGCAGCTTAGAAGGACAGGGACGGACCTATAATTCACCCCTCCACTTT. This chain joins TRBV11-2 and TRBJ1-6, with 8 bases that match TRBD1. Germline lookup yields CDR1 SGHAT and CDR2 FQNNGV. V was pared by 0 bases and J by 2 bases, with 6 bases of the junction left unmatched. This CDR3 comprises 18 residues.

CDR3 sequence: CASSPTGVSTNEKLFF. The CDR3, as DNA: TGTGCCAGCTCACCTACAGGGGTGTCAACTAATGAAAAACTGTTTTTT. The V gene is TRBV18, the J gene TRBJ1-4; 7 positions agree with TRBD1. The CDR3 totals 16 residues. With 3 bases clipped from V and 0 bases from J, the junction kept 4 bases outside the gene matches. CDR1 KGHSH and CDR2 LQKENI come from the germline V gene.

The V gene is TRBV19, the J gene TRBJ2-4; weak D call: TRBD1 (7 bases). Germline loops: CDR1 LNHDA, CDR2 SQIVND (reference sequence). This CDR3 is built from 18 residues. V shed 5 bases and J shed 0 bases, with 20 bases lying between them. CDR3 sequence (DNA): TGTGCCAGTAGTTTAAAACTAACAGGGGACTCAGCCAAAAACATTCAGTACTTC. This translates into CASSLKLTGDSAKNIQYF.

This sequence joins TRBV9 and TRBJ2-2, with TRBD2 matching over 11 bases. In germline, CDR1 is SGDLS, CDR2 YYNGEE. The CDR3 has 16 amino acids. V lost 4 bases, J lost 7 bases, and 9 bases stayed unmatched. CDR3 amino acids: CASSSGTSGGIGELFF. CDR3 nucleotide sequence: TGTGCCAGCAGCTCTGGGACTAGCGGAGGGATCGGGGAGCTGTTTTTT.

This chain uses TRBV24-1 with TRBJ1-5; D may be TRBD1 (6 bases). The CDR3 has 14 amino acids. Germline-derived CDR1 and CDR2 are KGHDR and SFDVKD. V was cut by 4 bases and J by 4 bases, with 10 bases left in between. CDR3 protein: CATSDPQGNQPQHF. CDR3 in DNA: TGTGCCACCAGTGACCCCCAGGGGAATCAGCCCCAGCATTTT.

This chain connects TRBV11-3 to TRBJ2-7, with 7 bases identical to TRBD1. The CDR3 has 16 amino acids. V was pared by 5 bases and J by 2 bases, with 12 bases of the junction left unmatched. Germline CDR1 is SGHNT and CDR2 is YENEEA. The CDR3 nucleotides are TGTGCCAGCAGCCCCGACAGGGTCGGAAGCACCTACGAGCAGTACTTC. Protein sequence: CASSPDRVGSTYEQYF. Full variable domain (outside the CDR3, taken from reference TRBV11-3 and TRBJ2-7): EAGVVQSPRYKIIEKKQPVAFWCNPISGHNTLYWYLQNLGQGPELLIRYENEEAVDDSQLPKDRFSAERLKGVDSTLKIQPAELGDSAVYLCASSPDRVGSTYEQYFGPGTRLTVT.

The chain is built from TRBV4-1 and TRBJ1-4; 9 bases are a match to TRBD1. This CDR3 is built from 15 residues. V was clipped by 4 bases and J by 5 bases; unmatched bases: 5. Germline V gene lookup returns CDR1 MGHRA and CDR2 YSYEKL. CDR3 sequence (DNA): TGCGCCAGCAGCCCGTCCGGGACAGGGAATGAAAAACTGTTTTTT. As protein: CASSPSGTGNEKLFF.

The rearrangement links TRBV7-2 to TRBJ1-3; 7 bases line up with TRBD1. The V segment lost 5 bases and the J segment 0 bases; nucleotides outside the gene matches: 4. The germline V gene has CDR1 SGHTA and CDR2 FQGNSA. This CDR3 is built from 15 residues. The CDR3 DNA is TGTGCCAGCAGCACGACAGGGTTCTCTGGAAACACCATATATTTT. Residues: CASSTTGFSGNTIYF.

V is TRBV11-2 and J is TRBJ1-2; perhaps TRBD1 as D (5 bases). Trimming took off 5 bases at V and 12 bases at J, with 13 bases between the two ends. This CDR3 has 11 residues. Germline V gene lookup returns CDR1 SGHAT and CDR2 FQNNGV. CDR3 in DNA: TGTGCCAGCAGCGGGGGAGGGATGAACACCTTC. This codes for CASSGGGMNTF.

This clone appeared once. The gene calls are TRBV19 and TRBJ2-7; 7 bases fit TRBD1. Unmatched junction bases numbered 6, after V lost 7 bases and J lost 3 bases. The length of the CDR3 is 13 residues. Germline V gene data show CDR1 as LNHDA and CDR2 as SQIVND (reference sequence). The CDR3 is CASKNQGDYEQYF. CDR3 coding DNA: TGTGCCAGTAAAAATCAGGGGGACTACGAGCAGTACTTC.

The chain has TRBV18 and TRBJ1-6, with D unclear. The CDR3 totals 16 residues. V lost 6 bases, J lost 0 bases, and 12 bases lay in between. Looked up from germline, CDR1 is KGHSH and CDR2 is LQKENI. In nucleotides, the CDR3 is TGTGCCAGCTCTCTGCGGGAGAGCTCCTATAATTCACCCCTCCACTTT. This encodes CASSLRESSYNSPLHF. Using reference TRBV18 and TRBJ1-6 for the parts outside the CDR3, the full variable domain is NAGVMQNPRHLVRRRGQEARLRCSPMKGHSHVYWYRQLPEEGLKFMVYLQKENIIDESGMPKERFSAEFPKEGPSILRIQQVVRGDSAAYFCASSLRESSYNSPLHFGNGTRLTVT.

The table lists this clone with a count of one. The chain links TRBV10-3 to TRBJ1-2; 9 nucleotides match TRBD1. Germline V CDR1 and CDR2: ENHRY, SYGVKD. With V trimmed by 3 bases and J by 7 bases, 6 bases remained unmatched. This CDR3 has 14 amino acids. The CDR3 loop reads CAISEADRGGGYTF. Here the CDR3 DNA reads TGTGCCATCAGTGAAGCGGACAGGGGAGGTGGCTACACCTTC.

The rearrangement links TRBV9 to TRBJ2-5; 11 nucleotides agree with TRBD1. This CDR3 is 17 amino acids long. Germline CDR1 reads SGDLS; CDR2 reads YYNGEE. With V trimmed by 1 base and J by 1 base, 6 bases remained unmatched. The CDR3 coding sequence is TGTGCCAGCAGCGTAAGCGCCGGGACAGGGGGCCAAGAGACCCAGTACTTC. Protein product: CASSVSAGTGGQETQYF.

The rearrangement joins TRBV2 to TRBJ2-7, with 13 bases that match TRBD2. CDR3 size: 16 residues. Germline V gene data show CDR1 as SNHLY and CDR2 as FYNNEI. Trimming at V came to 6 bases and at J to 4 bases, leaving 9 bases not matched to a gene. The CDR3 DNA is TGTGCCAGCAGCGCACCGGGACTAGCGGGAAAGTACGAGCAGTACTTC. Its translation is CASSAPGLAGKYEQYF.

V is TRBV5-4 and J is TRBJ2-7; the D is unclear. The germline CDR1 and CDR2 sequences are SGHNT and YYREEE (reference sequence). The CDR3 extends over 14 amino acids. V was shortened by 2 bases and J by 2 bases, with 11 bases between the two germline ends. The CDR3 sequence is CASSFAGSPYEQYF. The CDR3 DNA sequence: TGTGCCAGCAGCTTTGCCGGGTCACCCTACGAGCAGTACTTC. The full variable domain, its missing parts supplied by reference TRBV5-4 and TRBJ2-7, is ETGVTQSPTHLIKTRGQQVTLRCSSQSGHNTVSWYQQALGQGPQFIFQYYREEENGRGNFPPRFSGLQFPNYSSELNVNALELDDSALYLCASSFAGSPYEQYFGPGTRLTVT.

The J gene is TRBJ2-7, the V gene TRBV4-3, with TRBD2 as a possible D gene (6 bases). The CDR3 runs to 14 residues. Germline values: CDR1 LGHNA, CDR2 YSLEER. V lost 4 bases and J lost 0, with 10 bases in between. CDR3 bases: TGCGCCAGCAGCCCGGGACTGAACTCCTACGAGCAGTACTTC. Amino acids: CASSPGLNSYEQYF.

V is TRBV3-1 (or the pseudogene TRBV3-2) and J is TRBJ2-5, with 8 nucleotides matching TRBD2. The CDR3 is 15 amino acids. V lost 4 bases, J lost 2 bases, and 6 bases stayed unmatched. Germline V gene sequence: CDR1 LGHDT, CDR2 YNNKEL (reference sequence). The CDR3 sequence: CASSRRGAGQETQYF. The CDR3 nucleotides read TGTGCCAGCAGCCGGCGGGGGGCGGGGCAAGAGACCCAGTACTTC.

V is TRBV7-3 and J is TRBJ2-1, with a tentative D call TRBD2 (7 bases). There are 18 residues in the CDR3. The V end lost 5 bases, the J end lost 9 bases, and 29 bases lay between the germline ends. Germline lookup yields CDR1 SGHTA and CDR2 FQGTGA. CDR3 in amino acids: CASSPGGGGSLLSGEQFF. CDR3 bases: TGTGCCAGCAGCCCTGGGGGGGGCGGGAGTTTACTATCCGGTGAGCAGTTCTTC.